What follows are 6 T cell receptor beta chains derived from one specimen sequenced in a study of CD8+ T cells in alopecia areata. Extracted RNA was reverse transcribed, and the resulting cDNA served as sequencing template. Sequencing used immunoSEQ multiplex PCR; TCRdb keeps in-frame clones, though not all of them. The sample yields approximately 170,000 clones, around three fifths seen once. Treatment indicated: oral pan-JAK inhibitor, 5-10 mg twice daily. Source: CD4+ T cells sorted from blood, taken at week 24, from a patient treated with tofacitinib. Receptors were obtained from a human donor with alopecia areata.

This sequence joins TRBV4-2 and TRBJ1-1; 9 nucleotides match TRBD1. CDR1 and CDR2 (germline): LGHNA, YNFKEQ. CDR3 length: 17 residues. The trim removed 4 bases at V and 1 base at J, leaving 10 bases unmatched. CDR3 in DNA: TGTGCCAGCAGCCGAGAGTGGACAGGGGTATGGAACACTGAAGCTTTCTTT. Encoded protein: CASSREWTGVWNTEAFF.

This clone was recorded only once. The CDR3 region has the DNA TGTGCCACCACAGGGGAAACTGAAGCTTTCTTT. It yields the protein CATTGETEAFF. V usage is TRBV6-1 and J usage is TRBJ1-1, with 7 bases matching TRBD1. The CDR3 consists of 11 residues. V lost 10 bases and J lost 5; bases outside the gene matches: 4. Germline CDR1 reads MNHNS; CDR2 reads SASEGT.

The chain uses TRBV4-1 and TRBJ2-5, with 8 bases matching TRBD2. The CDR3 covers 15 residues. The junction had 2 bases not matched to a gene; V was cut back by 1 base and J by 1 base. Germline CDR1 reads MGHRA; CDR2 reads YSYEKL. The CDR3 here is CASSQVSGGQETQYF. DNA for the CDR3: TGCGCCAGCAGCCAAGTGAGCGGGGGCCAAGAGACCCAGTACTTC.

The V and J genes are TRBV2 and TRBJ2-2; D might be TRBD1 (5 bases). This CDR3 is 13 amino acids long. CDR1 SNHLY and CDR2 FYNNEI come from the germline V gene. Trimming took 5 bases from V and 4 from J, leaving 8 bases between them. The CDR3 here is CASSQGSTGELFF. The CDR3 DNA reads as TGTGCCAGCAGTCAGGGTTCCACCGGGGAGCTGTTTTTT. The full variable domain, with the rest looked up from reference TRBV2 and TRBJ2-2, is EPEVTQTPSHQVTQMGQEVILRCVPISNHLYFYWYRQILGQKVEFLVSFYNNEISEKSEIFDDQFSVERPDGSNFTLKIRSTKLEDSAMYFCASSQGSTGELFFGEGSRLTVL.

This chain joins TRBV23-1 and TRBJ2-4; 7 nucleotides match TRBD1. TRBV23-1 is recorded as an ORF, its role being uncertain. This CDR3 spans 14 amino acids. V gave up 6 bases and J gave up 7 bases; unmatched junction bases: 9. Written as DNA, the CDR3 is TGCGCCAGCAGACCCGGGACAGATAGGAACATTCAGTACTTC. Translation: CASRPGTDRNIQYF.

This clone occurred a few times. CDR3 coding DNA: TGTGCCAGCAGCCAAGACAGATTGAGCTATGGCTACACCTTC. Its protein product is CASSQDRLSYGYTF. This rearrangement joins TRBV14 to TRBJ1-2; no firm D call. Germline CDR1 reads SGHDN; CDR2 reads FVKESK. Trimming took off 0 bases at V and 4 bases at J, with 9 bases between the two ends. The CDR3 runs 14 residues.